This entry lists 4 T cell receptor beta chains sequenced from one sample in a study of cytomegalovirus exposure and HLA in healthy donors. PCR was performed using 60 Vbeta and 13 Jbeta primers. The repertoire was sequenced with immunoSEQ multiplex PCR; TCRdb's copy has only in-frame clones and lacks some. Found here are roughly 110,000 clones; the top ten clones hold approximately 6.8%. What was sequenced was PBMCs. These receptors were obtained from a man aged 35-49 years in good health and CMV-seropositive.

This rearrangement joins TRBV10-3 to TRBJ2-3, with TRBD2 identical over 7 bases. CDR3 length equals 16 residues. CDR1 is ENHRY, CDR2 SYGVKD, per germline. J lost 2 bases, V lost 0 bases, and 5 bases had no gene match. The DNA for the CDR3 is TGTGCCATCAGTGAGTCGCTAGCGGCAGACACAGATACGCAGTATTTT. Residues: CAISESLAADTDTQYF.

This sequence joins TRBV7-3 and TRBJ2-1; the match to TRBD2 covers 13 bases. Trimming at V came to 5 bases and at J to 8 bases, leaving 9 bases not matched to a gene. The CDR3 extends over 16 amino acids. CDR1 is SGHTA and CDR2 is FQGTGA in the germline V gene. As DNA, the CDR3 is TGTGCCAGCAGCCCAGCCGGCGGACTAGCGGGAGATGAGCAGTTCTTC. Its protein is CASSPAGGLAGDEQFF.

The V call is TRBV2, the J call TRBJ2-1, with 7 bases matching TRBD1. CDR1 is SNHLY and CDR2 is FYNNEI in the germline V gene. The CDR3 is 13 residues long. V lost 7 bases to trimming and J lost 6 bases; unmatched junction nucleotides: 6. This CDR3 reads CASNKRDSNEQFF. The DNA for the CDR3 is TGTGCCAGCAACAAAAGGGACAGCAATGAGCAGTTCTTC. The full variable domain, its missing parts supplied by reference TRBV2 and TRBJ2-1, is EPEVTQTPSHQVTQMGQEVILRCVPISNHLYFYWYRQILGQKVEFLVSFYNNEISEKSEIFDDQFSVERPDGSNFTLKIRSTKLEDSAMYFCASNKRDSNEQFFGPGTRLTVL.

V usage is TRBV28 and J usage is TRBJ2-2, with D possibly being TRBD1 (6 bases). With 3 bases removed from V and 5 bases from J, the gap between germline ends came to 7 bases. The V gene's germline CDR1 is MDHEN and CDR2 SYDVKM. This CDR3 is 13 amino acids long. CDR3 loop: CASSFGQTGELFF. Written as DNA, the CDR3 is TGTGCCAGCAGTTTTGGACAGACCGGGGAGCTGTTTTTT.